Presented here are 26 T cell receptor beta chains from one specimen sequenced in a study of T cell clones after liver transplantation. Libraries were prepared by immunoSEQ multiplex PCR; TCRdb keeps only in-frame clonotypes and omits some of them. The sample holds tens of thousands of clones; approximately 84% are singletons and the top ten take around 35%. Sequencing was performed on CD8+ T cells from blood, taken around 52 months after liver transplant. The receptor source for this set is a human patient who received a liver transplant. Some T cells may trace back to the graft donor.

V gene TRBV5-4 combines with J gene TRBJ2-7; TRBD1 might be the D (6 bases). CDR3 size: 15 residues. The germline V and J ends were trimmed by 4 bases and 6 bases, with 20 bases remaining between them. Germline V gene lookup returns CDR1 SGHNT and CDR2 YYREEE (reference sequence). The CDR3, as DNA: TGTGCCAGCAGCCCGACGGGACAAGGGGTTCCCGAGCAGTACTTC. Translation: CASSPTGQGVPEQYF.

The chain couples TRBV7-3 to TRBJ1-2, with TRBD1 matching 7 bases. Losses at the gene ends were 5 bases for V and 6 bases for J; bases not matched to a gene: 12. This CDR3 is built from 15 residues. CDR1 and CDR2 (germline): SGHTA, FQGTGA. The CDR3 protein is CASSPRHRGVDGYTF. The CDR3 nucleotides read TGTGCCAGCAGCCCCCGGCACAGGGGAGTGGATGGCTACACCTTC.

The chain employs TRBV27 and TRBJ2-7; possibly TRBD2 for D (7 bases). Germline V gene sequence: CDR1 MNHEY, CDR2 SMNVEV (reference sequence). Trimming left V 2 bases short and J 6 bases short, with 17 bases between. The CDR3 is made up of 15 amino acids. The CDR3 sequence: CASSLGGGAQGEQYF. The DNA for the CDR3 is TGTGCCAGCAGTTTAGGGGGGGGCGCGCAGGGCGAGCAGTACTTC.

The gene calls are TRBV27 and TRBJ2-7; the D gene is possibly TRBD1 (6 bases). Trimming pared 5 bases from V and 5 bases from J, leaving 7 bases between. The CDR3 has 11 residues. Germline V gene data show CDR1 as MNHEY and CDR2 as SMNVEV (reference sequence). CDR3 amino acids: CASSPGDEQYF. The CDR3 coding sequence is TGTGCCAGCAGTCCAGGGGACGAGCAGTACTTC.

Relative to its sample, this clone is medium-sized. The chain uses TRBV4-2 and TRBJ1-2, with 9 bases aligning to TRBD1. Germline CDR1 and CDR2: LGHNA and YNFKEQ. The junction had 4 bases not matched to a gene; V was cut back by 0 bases and J by 8 bases. The CDR3 consists of 14 residues. The CDR3 sequence is CASSQDGTGYGYTF. The CDR3 DNA reads as TGTGCCAGCAGCCAAGATGGGACAGGGTACGGCTACACCTTC.

The genes are TRBV6-5 and TRBJ2-2; D call uncertain. This CDR3 has 15 amino acids. V was shortened by 6 bases and J by 6 bases, with 17 bases between the two germline ends. Germline lookup yields CDR1 MNHEY and CDR2 SVGAGI. The CDR3 protein is CASSPRLGAAGELFF. CDR3 in DNA: TGTGCCAGCAGCCCGAGACTCGGAGCCGCCGGGGAGCTGTTTTTT.

The sample holds a few counts of this clone. The V gene is TRBV4-1, the J gene TRBJ1-2; D is uncertain. The length of the CDR3 is 15 residues. V was shortened by 1 base and J by 7 bases, with 16 bases between the two germline ends. Germline V gene data show CDR1 as MGHRA and CDR2 as YSYEKL. CDR3 amino acids: CASSQGPLVRAGYTF. The CDR3 nucleotides are TGCGCCAGCAGCCAAGGCCCCCTTGTTAGGGCTGGCTACACCTTC.

The rearrangement joins TRBV11-2 to TRBJ2-1; 7 bases line up with TRBD1. The length of the CDR3 is 14 residues. Trimming removed 0 bases from V and 7 bases from J; junction bases left unmatched: 3. Germline V lookup: CDR1 SGHAT, CDR2 FQNNGV. CDR3 residues: CASSLEPTGNEQFF. The CDR3 region has the DNA TGTGCCAGCAGCTTAGAGCCGACAGGGAATGAGCAGTTCTTC.

The chain couples TRBV2 to TRBJ2-7; 9 positions agree with TRBD1. Trimming cost V 4 bases and J 4 bases; bases outside gene matches: 2. The CDR3 has 13 amino acids. Germline CDR1 SNHLY, CDR2 FYNNEI. This chain's CDR3 is CASSAGTGYEQYF. CDR3 in DNA: TGTGCCAGCAGTGCCGGGACAGGGTACGAGCAGTACTTC.

This chain joins TRBV19 and TRBJ1-5; 9 bases match TRBD1. The length of the CDR3 is 16 residues. Germline CDR1 LNHDA, CDR2 SQIVND (reference sequence). With V trimmed by 7 bases and J by 0 bases, 7 bases remained unmatched. This CDR3 is CASTLDRGASNQPQHF. The CDR3 bases are TGTGCCAGTACCCTGGACAGGGGAGCTAGCAATCAGCCCCAGCATTTT. Using reference TRBV19 and TRBJ1-5 for the parts outside the CDR3, the full variable domain is DGGITQSPKYLFRKEGQNVTLSCEQNLNHDAMYWYRQDPGQGLRLIYYSQIVNDFQKGDIAEGYSVSREKKESFPLTVTSAQKNPTAFYLCASTLDRGASNQPQHFGDGTRLSIL.

The chain joins TRBV11-1 to TRBJ2-1; possibly TRBD2 for D (6 bases). V lost 3 bases and J lost 4, with 10 bases in between. This CDR3 region has 14 residues. From germline, CDR1 is SGHAT and CDR2 FQDESV (reference sequence). In nucleotides, the CDR3 is TGTGCCAGCAGCTTCCGGGGGAATTACAATGAGCAGTTCTTC. Its protein is CASSFRGNYNEQFF.

The J gene is TRBJ1-5, the V gene TRBV7-9; 9 bases match TRBD1. This CDR3 region has 18 residues. Germline V gives CDR1 SEHNR, CDR2 FQNEAQ (reference sequence). V was clipped by 0 bases and J by 2 bases; unmatched bases: 8. CDR3 bases: TGTGCCAGCAGCTTAGCGAAAGGACAGGGGACGGGCAATCAGCCCCAGCATTTT. It translates to CASSLAKGQGTGNQPQHF.

The chain is built from TRBV10-3 and TRBJ2-3; the match to TRBD2 covers 11 bases. Trimming removed 6 bases from V and 5 bases from J; junction bases left unmatched: 13. The CDR3 is made up of 17 amino acids. Germline-derived CDR1 and CDR2 are ENHRY and SYGVKD. In nucleotides, the CDR3 is TGTGCCATCAGCGATCCCACTAGCGGGGGTAATGTAGATACGCAGTATTTT. This encodes CAISDPTSGGNVDTQYF.

This clone came up a few times. CDR3 residues: CASSTGTDTDTQYF. DNA of the CDR3: TGTGCCAGCAGCACCGGGACAGACACAGATACGCAGTATTTT. V gene TRBV7-9 combines with J gene TRBJ2-3; TRBD1 matches 7 bases. The CDR3 runs 14 residues. Germline V gene lookup returns CDR1 SEHNR and CDR2 FQNEAQ (reference sequence). The V and J ends lost 5 bases and 2 bases, in that order; junction bases with no gene match: 4.

This clone was seen more than once but under ten times. V is TRBV7-9 and J is TRBJ2-3; no clear D. Trimming took off 4 bases at V and 4 bases at J, with 9 bases between the two ends. The CDR3 consists of 13 residues. Germline lookup yields CDR1 SEHNR and CDR2 FQNEAQ (reference sequence). The CDR3 region is CASSYRPPDTQYF. In DNA form, the CDR3 reads TGTGCCAGCAGCTATCGACCACCAGATACGCAGTATTTT. Looking up the rest from reference TRBV7-9 and TRBJ2-3 gives the full variable domain: DTGVSQNPRHKITKRGQNVTFRCDPISEHNRLYWYRQTLGQGPEFLTYFQNEAQLEKSRLLSDRFSAERPKGSFSTLEIQRTEQGDSAMYLCASSYRPPDTQYFGPGTRLTVL.

As regards this clone: Sequence at one end of the junction differs from germline and may be a read error. This chain links TRBV6-4 with TRBJ2-2; TRBD2 is a possible D gene (5 bases). The CDR3 runs to 14 residues. Germline CDR1 and CDR2: MRHNA and SNTAGT. The chain's CDR3 is CASRDLGSNGELFF. The DNA for the CDR3 is TGTGCCAGCAGGGACTTGGGGTCCAACGGGGAGCTGTTTTTT.

The V call is TRBV10-2, the J call TRBJ2-5; D not resolved. The ends were cut back, 3 bases at V and 7 bases at J, with 9 bases in the middle. Germline V gene sequence: CDR1 WSHSY, CDR2 SAAADI. CDR3 length: 12 amino acids. The CDR3, as DNA: TGCGCCAGCAGTGACAAACTTTGGACCCAGTACTTC. As protein: CASSDKLWTQYF.

J is TRBJ1-3 and V is TRBV15, with D tentatively TRBD1 (6 bases). V was shortened by 3 bases and J by 4 bases, with 16 bases between the two germline ends. Germline V gene lookup returns CDR1 LNHNV and CDR2 YYDKDF (reference sequence). This CDR3 spans 16 amino acids. CDR3 sequence: CATSRDRGGAGNTIYF. The CDR3 DNA reads TGTGCCACCAGCAGGGACCGTGGGGGGGCCGGAAACACCATATATTTT.

This clone was counted between two and nine times. The V gene is TRBV2, the J gene TRBJ2-7; no clear D. The CDR3 length is 12 residues. The V end lost 3 bases, the J end lost 2 bases, and 5 bases lay between the germline ends. Germline CDR1 SNHLY, CDR2 FYNNEI. CDR3 amino acids: CASSDSPYEQYF. The CDR3 bases are TGTGCCAGCAGTGACTCTCCCTACGAGCAGTACTTC.

This rearrangement joins TRBV4-1 to TRBJ1-3; 7 bases fit TRBD1. Germline CDR1 reads MGHRA; CDR2 reads YSYEKL. The length of the CDR3 is 15 residues. V was pared by 2 bases and J by 6 bases, with 7 bases of the junction left unmatched. CDR3 DNA: TGCGCCAGCAGCCAACAACAGGGGCTAGAAAACACCATATATTTT. This codes for CASSQQQGLENTIYF.

This clone was recorded at least ten times. This chain connects TRBV11-2 to TRBJ2-3; D gene uncertain. Trimming removed 1 base at V and 2 bases at J, with 10 bases between. The CDR3 contains 15 residues. Per germline, CDR1 SGHAT and CDR2 FQNNGV. CDR3 amino acids: CASSLAGTDTDTQYF. CDR3 in DNA: TGTGCCAGCAGCTTAGCTGGCACAGACACAGATACGCAGTATTTT.

This clone came up a few times. V and J are TRBV7-9 and TRBJ1-6, with D perhaps TRBD1 (5 bases). Germline CDR1 is SEHNR and CDR2 is FQNEAQ (reference sequence). The CDR3 spans 16 residues. V lost 5 bases and J 3 bases, leaving 14 bases between the germline ends. For the CDR3, the DNA is TGTGCCAGCAGCGGGGGGGATAGGAGCTATAATTCACCCCTCCACTTT. Protein sequence: CASSGGDRSYNSPLHF.

This clone was seen more than once but under ten times. The CDR3 bases are TGTGCCAGCAACCACGGAAACATTCAGTACTTC. Its translation: CASNHGNIQYF. The chain combines TRBV6-5 with TRBJ2-4, with D unclear. This CDR3 has 11 amino acids. V lost 7 bases to trimming and J lost 6 bases, with 7 bases between them. Germline V lookup: CDR1 MNHEY, CDR2 SVGAGI.

The rearrangement links TRBV5-5 to TRBJ1-6; D is ambiguous. The CDR3 loop spans 13 amino acids. V was cut by 0 bases and J by 9 bases, with 7 bases left in between. Germline loops: CDR1 SGHKS, CDR2 YYEKEE (reference sequence). The CDR3 region is CASSLVQPSPLHF. The CDR3 bases are TGTGCCAGCAGCTTGGTCCAGCCTTCACCCCTCCACTTT.

The chain couples TRBV7-9 to TRBJ1-5; the D is unclear. The V gene's germline CDR1 is SEHNR and CDR2 FQNEAQ (reference sequence). The CDR3 contains 13 residues. Trimming shortened V by 0 bases and J by 5 bases, and 5 bases separated the two germline ends. This chain's CDR3 is CASSLARDQPQHF. CDR3 bases: TGTGCCAGCAGCTTAGCCAGAGATCAGCCCCAGCATTTT. Complete variable domain (other parts from reference TRBV7-9 and TRBJ1-5): DTGVSQNPRHKITKRGQNVTFRCDPISEHNRLYWYRQTLGQGPEFLTYFQNEAQLEKSRLLSDRFSAERPKGSFSTLEIQRTEQGDSAMYLCASSLARDQPQHFGDGTRLSIL.

V usage is TRBV4-1 and J usage is TRBJ1-2; TRBD1 matches at 8 bases. The length of the CDR3 is 15 residues. The ends lost 4 bases at V and 4 bases at J; junction bases unmatched: 8. The germline gives CDR1 MGHRA, CDR2 YSYEKL. CDR3 sequence: CASSPEDRALYGYTF. CDR3 nucleotide sequence: TGCGCCAGCAGCCCCGAGGACAGGGCCCTCTATGGCTACACCTTC.